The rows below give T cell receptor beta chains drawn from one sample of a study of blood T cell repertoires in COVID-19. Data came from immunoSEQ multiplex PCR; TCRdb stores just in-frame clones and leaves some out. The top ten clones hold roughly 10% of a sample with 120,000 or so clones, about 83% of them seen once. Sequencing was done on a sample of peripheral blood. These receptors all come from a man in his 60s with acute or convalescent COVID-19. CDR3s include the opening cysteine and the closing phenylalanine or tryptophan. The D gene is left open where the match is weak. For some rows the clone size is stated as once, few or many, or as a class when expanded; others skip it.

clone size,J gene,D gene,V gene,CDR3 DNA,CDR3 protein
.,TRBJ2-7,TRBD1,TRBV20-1,TGCAGTGCTAGTAGAGGACAGGGGGCAATCGAGCAGTACTTC,CSASRGQGAIEQYF
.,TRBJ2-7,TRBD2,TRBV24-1,TGTGCCACCAGTGACGGACTAGCGGGAGGTAATGAGCAGTACTTC,CATSDGLAGGNEQYF
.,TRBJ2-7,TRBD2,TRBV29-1,TGCAGCGTTAGTAGCGGGAGGGCCTCTAGCGAGCAGTACTTC,CSVSSGRASSEQYF
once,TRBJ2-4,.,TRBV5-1,TGCGCCAGCAGCTTGGAGTACAGCAAAAACATTCAGTACTTC,CASSLEYSKNIQYF
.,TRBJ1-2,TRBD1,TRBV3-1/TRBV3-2,TGTGCCAGCAGCCACCGGGACAGGGCGTATGGCTACACCTTC,CASSHRDRAYGYTF
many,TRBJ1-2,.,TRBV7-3,TGTGCCAGCAGCTTAACGGGGCAGGCGGATAGGGGCTACACCTTC,CASSLTGQADRGYTF
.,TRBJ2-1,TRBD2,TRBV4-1,TGCGCCAGCAGCTCCCCTAAGGGTAGCGGGTTCTACAATGAGCAGTTCTTC,CASSSPKGSGFYNEQFF
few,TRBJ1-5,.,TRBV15,TGTGCCACCAGCAGATCCAGGGAGGGGCAGCCCCAGCATTTT,CATSRSREGQPQHF
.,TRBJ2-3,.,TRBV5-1,TGCGCCAGCAGCCAAGGTGTGGAGGGAACAGATACGCAGTATTTT,CASSQGVEGTDTQYF
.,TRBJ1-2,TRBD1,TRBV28,TGTGCCCTCAAGGACAGGGCCTATGGCTACACCTTC,CALKDRAYGYTF
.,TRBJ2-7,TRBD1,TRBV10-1,TGCGCCAGCAGCGCCGGGACAGGGGCCCACGAGCAGTACTTC,CASSAGTGAHEQYF
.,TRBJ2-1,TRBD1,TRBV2,TGTGCCAGCACTGACAGGGGACATGAGCAGTTCTTC,CASTDRGHEQFF
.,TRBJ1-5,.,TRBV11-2,TGTGCCAGCAGCTTGGCGCAACAGAATCAGCCCCAGCATTTT,CASSLAQQNQPQHF
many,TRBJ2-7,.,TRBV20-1,TGCAGTGCTAGTGCCCCCCCCGTCGAGCAGTACTTC,CSASAPPVEQYF
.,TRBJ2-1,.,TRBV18,TGTGCCAGCTCACCTCCCGGGACTCACCCCGATGAGCAGTTCTTC,CASSPPGTHPDEQFF
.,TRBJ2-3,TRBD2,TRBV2,TGTGCCAGCAGTGTTCAGCGGGAATGGGATACGCAGTATTTT,CASSVQREWDTQYF
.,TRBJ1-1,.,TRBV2,TGTGCCAGCAATTCTCTAGAAGCATTCGGTGAAGCTTTCTTT,CASNSLEAFGEAFF
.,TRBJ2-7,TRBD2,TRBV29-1,TGCAGCGTTGGGACTAGCGGGCGGCCCTACGAGCAGTACTTC,CSVGTSGRPYEQYF
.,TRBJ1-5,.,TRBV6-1,TGTGCCAGCAGTGAAGCGCAGATTAATCAGCCCCAGCATTTT,CASSEAQINQPQHF
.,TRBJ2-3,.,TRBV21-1,TGTGCCAGCAGCAAACTCCATACTAGCGGGAGTTTGAATACGCAGTATTTT,CASSKLHTSGSLNTQYF
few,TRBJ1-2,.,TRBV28,TGTGCCAGCAAGGAATCGGGGGGGGATGGCTACACCTTC,CASKESGGDGYTF
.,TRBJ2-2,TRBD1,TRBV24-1,TGTGCCACCAGGGGACAGACCAACACCGGGGAGCTGTTTTTT,CATRGQTNTGELFF
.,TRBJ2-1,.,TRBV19,TGTGCCAGTAGTGGCGGGATTTATGAGCAGTTCTTC,CASSGGIYEQFF
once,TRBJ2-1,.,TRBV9,TGTGCCAGCAGCGTAGTCGGGGTATACAATGAGCAGTTCTTC,CASSVVGVYNEQFF
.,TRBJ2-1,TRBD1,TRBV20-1,TGCAGTGCTAGTCGACAGGGAGCCTACAATGAGCAGTTCTTC,CSASRQGAYNEQFF
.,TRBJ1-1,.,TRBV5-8,TGTGCCAGCAGCTTGGCGCGGGGCTGGGTCACTGAAGCTTTCTTT,CASSLARGWVTEAFF
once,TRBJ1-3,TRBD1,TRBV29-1,TGCAGCGTAGGCGGGACAGCCACCGATGGAAACACCATATATTTT,CSVGGTATDGNTIYF
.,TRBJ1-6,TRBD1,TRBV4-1,TGCGCCAGCAGCCAATCCGGGACAGGGGATTCACCCCTCCACTTT,CASSQSGTGDSPLHF
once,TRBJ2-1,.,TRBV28,TGTGCCAGCAGTTTCGGTCTATCAACTTACAATGAGCAGTTCTTC,CASSFGLSTYNEQFF
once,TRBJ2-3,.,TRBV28,TGTGCCAGCAGTGTTATGTCAGGAGGAAACACAGATACGCAGTATTTT,CASSVMSGGNTDTQYF
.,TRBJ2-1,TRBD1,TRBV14,TGTGCCAGCAGCCACCTGGGACAGGGCGGAAGAAATGAGCAGTTCTTC,CASSHLGQGGRNEQFF
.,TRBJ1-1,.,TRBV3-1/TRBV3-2,TGTGCCAGCAGCCGAGGCGGGCCCGACACTGAAGCTTTCTTT,CASSRGGPDTEAFF
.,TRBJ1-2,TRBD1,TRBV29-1,TGCAGCGCAGGGACAGGGGGCTATGGCTACACCTTC,CSAGTGGYGYTF
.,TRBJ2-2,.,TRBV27,TGTGCCAGCAGTGACGGACAGATGAACACCGGGGAGCTGTTTTTT,CASSDGQMNTGELFF
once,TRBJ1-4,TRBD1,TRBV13,TGTGCCAGCAGCTCCACACCGGGACAGGGGGCCGAGAAGCTCGTAACTAATGAAAAACTGTTTTTT,CASSSTPGQGAEKLVTNEKLFF
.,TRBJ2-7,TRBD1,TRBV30,TGTGCCTGGGTTGGGACAGGGGTGCGCTCCTACGAGCAGTACTTC,CAWVGTGVRSYEQYF
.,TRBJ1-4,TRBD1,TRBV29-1,TGCAGCGCGGCACAGGGGGTCGGGGAAAAACTGTTTTTT,CSAAQGVGEKLFF
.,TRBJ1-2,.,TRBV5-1,TGCGCCAGCAGCTTGGGTGACAGCTCCAGAGACTATGGCTACACCTTC,CASSLGDSSRDYGYTF
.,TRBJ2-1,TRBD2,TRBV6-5,TGTGCCAGCAGCTCCGGGACTAGCGGGGTTAGTGAGCAGTTCTTC,CASSSGTSGVSEQFF
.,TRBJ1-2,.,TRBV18,TGTGCCAGCTCACCGCCCTCGAGTTATGGCTACACCTTC,CASSPPSSYGYTF
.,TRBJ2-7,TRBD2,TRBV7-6,TGTGCCAGCAGTCTCGCTAGCGGGAGAATTTACGAGCAGTACTTC,CASSLASGRIYEQYF
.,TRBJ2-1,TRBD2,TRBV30,TGTGCCTGGAGTGGGGGACTAGCGGACGTATACAATGAGCAGTTCTTC,CAWSGGLADVYNEQFF